This T cell receptor (beta chain) was sequenced during a study of CD8+ T cells in alopecia areata. Study at large: Dosing with tofacitinib proceeded for 6 to 18 months, followed by 6 months off drug.

General observations from the study: Lesional tissue from the scalp (especially in alopecia totalis/universalis) showed higher clonality than normal scalp.

Trimming left V 5 bases short and J 8 bases short, with 12 bases between. Germline lookup yields CDR1 GTSNPN and CDR2 SVGIG (reference sequence). This CDR3 region has 11 residues. Treatment specified: oral pan-JAK inhibitor, 5-10 mg twice daily. Points on this clone: Antigen specificity is unknown.

Sequencing templates came from extracted RNA that was reverse transcribed into cDNA. Generated by immunoSEQ multiplex PCR, the TCRdb table keeps only in-frame clones and is missing some. The data contain about 160,000 clones, approximately 65% of them seen just once; the ten biggest clones take up approximately 0.91%. Sequencing was performed on CD4+ T cells sorted from blood, taken at week 4, from a patient treated with tofacitinib. The V call is TRBV30, the J call TRBJ1-2; D remains ambiguous. The receptor was isolated from a human donor with alopecia areata. CDR3 sequence: CAWAGLRGYTF. CDR3 nucleotide sequence: TGTGCCTGGGCCGGATTACGGGGCTACACCTTC.